This T cell receptor (beta chain) came from a study of shared clonotypes between healthy human individuals. At the level of the study: Researchers assigned three CD4 naive, three CD4 memory, two CD8 naive and one CD8 memory plate to each donor. General study findings and limits: Shared clonotypes across all four donors exceeded non-shared ones in generation probability.

Every one of the donors was a Caucasian adult that lived in Nashville, Tennessee. Germline CDR1 and CDR2: MDHEN and SYDVKM. The CDR3 contains 13 residues. The germline V and J ends were trimmed by 1 base and 6 bases, with 8 bases remaining between them. About this clone itself: No antigen is known for it.

Assay: immunoSEQ multiplex PCR; the TCRdb copy retains only in-frame clones and omits some. Among 1 million to 1.2 million clones listed, about 80% were seen once. Sequences were obtained from memory CD4+ T cells from PBMCs. Sample subset: CD45RA-negative fraction. The sequence was obtained from a man between 18 and 29 years old in good health. Some clones in this sample may be carry-over from other donors' samples. The chain couples TRBV28 to TRBJ2-3; D gene uncertain. DNA of the CDR3: TGTGCCAGCAGTTTATATCCTCAGGATACGCAGTATTTT. Translated, it gives CASSLYPQDTQYF. The complete variable domain, with remaining parts taken from reference TRBV28 and TRBJ2-3, reads DVKVTQSSRYLVKRTGEKVFLECVQDMDHENMFWYRQDPGLGLRLIYFSYDVKMKEKGDIPEGYSVSREKKERFSLILESASTNQTSMYLCASSLYPQDTQYFGPGTRLTVL.